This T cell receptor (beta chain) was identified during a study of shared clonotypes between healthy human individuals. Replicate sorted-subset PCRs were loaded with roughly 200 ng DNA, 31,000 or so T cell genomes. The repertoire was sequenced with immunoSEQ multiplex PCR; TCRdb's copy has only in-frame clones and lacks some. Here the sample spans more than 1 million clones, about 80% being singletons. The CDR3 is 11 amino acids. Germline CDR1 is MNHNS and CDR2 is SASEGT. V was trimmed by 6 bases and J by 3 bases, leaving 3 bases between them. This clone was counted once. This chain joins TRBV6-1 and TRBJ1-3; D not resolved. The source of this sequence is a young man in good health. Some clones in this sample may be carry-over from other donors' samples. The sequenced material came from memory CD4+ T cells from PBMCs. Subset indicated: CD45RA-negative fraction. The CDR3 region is CASRGGNTIYF. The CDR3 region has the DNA TGTGCCAGCAGGGGTGGAAACACCATATATTTT.